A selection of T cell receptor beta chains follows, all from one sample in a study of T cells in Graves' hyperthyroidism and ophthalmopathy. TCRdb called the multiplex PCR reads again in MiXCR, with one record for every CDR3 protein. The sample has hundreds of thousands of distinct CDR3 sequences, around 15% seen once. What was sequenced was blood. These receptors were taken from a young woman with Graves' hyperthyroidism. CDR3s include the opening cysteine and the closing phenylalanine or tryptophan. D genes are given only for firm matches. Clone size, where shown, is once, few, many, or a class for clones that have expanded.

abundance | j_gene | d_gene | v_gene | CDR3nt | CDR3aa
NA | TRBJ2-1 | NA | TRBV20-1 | TGCAGTGCTAGTTCGAGGGACAACTACAATGAGCAGTTCTTC | CSASSRDNYNEQFF
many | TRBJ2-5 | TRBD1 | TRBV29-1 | TGCAGCGCCTCCCCCCGGGACAGACAAGAGACCCAGTACTTC | CSASPRDRQETQYF
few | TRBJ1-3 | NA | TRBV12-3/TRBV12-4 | TGTGCCAGCACCCCACATAACTCTGGAAACACCATATATTTT | CASTPHNSGNTIYF
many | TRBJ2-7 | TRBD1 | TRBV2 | TGTGCCAGCATCGAGGGGGGACAGGGGTCCCACGAGCAGTACTTC | CASIEGGQGSHEQYF
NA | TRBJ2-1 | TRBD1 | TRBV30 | TGTGCCTGGAATACACTCCAGACAGGGGGCGAGACCCAGTTCTTC | CAWNTLQTGGETQFF
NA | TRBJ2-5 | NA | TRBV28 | TGTGCCAGCAGTTTATTCAGAGCGACGATGGGAGGGACCCAGTACTTC | CASSLFRATMGGTQYF
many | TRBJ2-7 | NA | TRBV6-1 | TGTGCCAGCAGTTCCGTTGAAGGGGCCTACGAGCAGTACTTC | CASSSVEGAYEQYF
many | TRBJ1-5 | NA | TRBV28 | TGTGCCAGCAGCCCCTGGGGCGCAAATAGCAATCAGCCCCAGCATTTT | CASSPWGANSNQPQHF
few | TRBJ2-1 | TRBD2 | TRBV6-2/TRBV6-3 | TGTGCCAGCAGTTACTCTTATGCGGGAGTTGGGTACAATGAGCAGTTCTTC | CASSYSYAGVGYNEQFF
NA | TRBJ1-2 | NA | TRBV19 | TGTGCCAGTAATACAGCTCTGAGTGGCTACACCTTC | CASNTALSGYTF
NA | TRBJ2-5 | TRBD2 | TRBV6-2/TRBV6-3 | TGTGCCAGCAGTTACTCGAGGACTAGAATGGGAGAGACCCAGTACTTC | CASSYSRTRMGETQYF
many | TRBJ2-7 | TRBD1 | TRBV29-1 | TGCAGCGCAAACGGGGGCGACAGGGGGGGGTCCTACGAGCAGTACTTC | CSANGGDRGGSYEQYF
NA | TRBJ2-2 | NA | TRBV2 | TGTGCCAGCAGAGTCGTTTCGGGAATCACCGGGGAGCTGTTTTTT | CASRVVSGITGELFF
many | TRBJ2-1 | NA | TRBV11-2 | TGTGCCAGCAGCTTATGGGGTAGAGAGCAGTTCTTC | CASSLWGREQFF
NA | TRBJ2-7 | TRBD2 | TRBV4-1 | TGCGCCAGCAGCCAAGTGCCGGGACTAGCGGGTTACGAGCAGTACTTC | CASSQVPGLAGYEQYF
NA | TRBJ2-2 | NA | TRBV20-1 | TGCAGTGCTAGAGAGGACTCCAGGGCCGGGGAGCTGTTTTTT | CSAREDSRAGELFF
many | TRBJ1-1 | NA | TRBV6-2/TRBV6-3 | TGTGCCAGCAGTTATAGTAAAACAACGTGGAACACTGAAGCTTTCTTT | CASSYSKTTWNTEAFF
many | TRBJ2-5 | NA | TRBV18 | TGTGCCAGCTCATGGGGGAGTATCGAGACCCAGTACTTC | CASSWGSIETQYF
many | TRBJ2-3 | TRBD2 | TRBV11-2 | TGTGCCAGCATCTTAAGCGGGAGTGGAGCAGATACGCAGTATTTT | CASILSGSGADTQYF
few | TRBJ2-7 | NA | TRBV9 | TGTGCCAGCAGCTCCTACTCAACAGTTGGGGGGACCTACGAGCAGTACTTC | CASSSYSTVGGTYEQYF
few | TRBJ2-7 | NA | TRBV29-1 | TGCAGCGCCCTGGGACTTCCCGGGCGTTTAGGCGAGCAGTACTTC | CSALGLPGRLGEQYF
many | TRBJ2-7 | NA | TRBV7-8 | TGTGCCAGCAGCTTAGCGCCGAGGGACGAGCAGTACTTC | CASSLAPRDEQYF
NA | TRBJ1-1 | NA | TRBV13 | TGTGCCAGCCGACAAAAGGGAACGAACACTGAAGCTTTCTTT | CASRQKGTNTEAFF
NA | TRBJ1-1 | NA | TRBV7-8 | TGTGCCTGCAGCTTAGGGCTCTTGAACACTGAAGCTTTCTTT | CACSLGLLNTEAFF
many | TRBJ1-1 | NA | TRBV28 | TGTGCCAGCAGTCCGAGCACTGAAGCTTTCTTT | CASSPSTEAFF
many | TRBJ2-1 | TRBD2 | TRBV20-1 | TGCAGTGCCCCCTCGCGGGAGGCCTTACCATCCTACAATGAGCAGTTCTTC | CSAPSREALPSYNEQFF
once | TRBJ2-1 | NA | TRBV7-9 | TGTGCCAGCACCACCTGGGGTAGTGATGAGCAGTTCTTC | CASTTWGSDEQFF
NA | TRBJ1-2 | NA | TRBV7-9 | TGTGCCAGCAGCTTAGCGGAGGCGGGGGCCTATGGCTACACCTTC | CASSLAEAGAYGYTF
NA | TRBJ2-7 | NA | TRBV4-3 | TGCGCCAGCAGCCAAGATCGTGCGAGGGACGCCTACGAGCAGTACTTC | CASSQDRARDAYEQYF
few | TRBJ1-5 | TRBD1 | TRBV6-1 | TGTGCCAGCAGGTCTGGACAGGCCCTCAATCAGCCCCAGCATTTT | CASRSGQALNQPQHF
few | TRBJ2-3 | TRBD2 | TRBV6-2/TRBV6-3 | TGTGCCAGCAGTTACTCTTATACAACTAGCGGGAGCACAGATACGCAGTATTTT | CASSYSYTTSGSTDTQYF
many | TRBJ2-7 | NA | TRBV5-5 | TGTGCCAGCAGTTTCGGGGGCGCCGTGTCCTACGAGCAGTACTTC | CASSFGGAVSYEQYF
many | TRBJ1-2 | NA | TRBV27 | TGTGCCAGCAGTTCTATCTGGGAGACTAACTATGGCTACACCTTC | CASSSIWETNYGYTF
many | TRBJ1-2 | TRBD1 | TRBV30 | TGTGCCTGGACGAACCGGGACAGGGTTGAGTATGGCTACACCTTC | CAWTNRDRVEYGYTF
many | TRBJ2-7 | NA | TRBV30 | TGTGCCTGGTCCCGGGACTGGAGCGACGAGCAGTACTTC | CAWSRDWSDEQYF
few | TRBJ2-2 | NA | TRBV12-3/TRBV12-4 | TGTGCCAGCAGTACGACCGGGACAGGGGAGCTGTTTTTT | CASSTTGTGELFF
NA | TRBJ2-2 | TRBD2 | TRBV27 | TGTGCCAGCAAGAGGCTAGCGGGAGGTGCTAACACCGGGGAGCTGTTTTTT | CASKRLAGGANTGELFF
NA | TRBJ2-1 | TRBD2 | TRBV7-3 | TGTGCCAGCAGCGCGCTGACTAGCGGGGGGGGGGGTTCCTACAATGAGCAGTTCTTC | CASSALTSGGGGSYNEQFF
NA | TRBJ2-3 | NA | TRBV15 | TGTGCCACCAGCCAGCGGAGGACTATCACAGATACGCAGTATTTT | CATSQRRTITDTQYF
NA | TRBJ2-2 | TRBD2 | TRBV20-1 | TGCAGTGCTAGAGGTTTAAGCGGGAGATACGGGGAGCTGTTTTTT | CSARGLSGRYGELFF
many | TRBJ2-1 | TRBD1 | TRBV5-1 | TGCGCCAGCAGCCTCGGACAGGAAGTAAATGAGCAGTTCTTC | CASSLGQEVNEQFF
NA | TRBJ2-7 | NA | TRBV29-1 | TGCAGCGCCTCTCGGGGTTCGACGGGAGTCGGCGAGCAGTACTTC | CSASRGSTGVGEQYF
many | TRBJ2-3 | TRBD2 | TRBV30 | TGTGCCTGGAGTGTAAGCCTAGCGGCAGATACGCAGTATTTT | CAWSVSLAADTQYF
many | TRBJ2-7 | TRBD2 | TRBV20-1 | TGCAGTGCCCTACCTTTTAGTATAGGACTAGCGGGAGGAGGCTACGAGCAGTACTTC | CSALPFSIGLAGGGYEQYF
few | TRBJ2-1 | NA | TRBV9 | TGTGCCAGCGGAGGGGGATTCGGTTACAATGAGCAGTTCTTC | CASGGGFGYNEQFF
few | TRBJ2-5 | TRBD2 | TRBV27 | TGTGCCAGCAGTGGGCTGGGGAGCGGGACGTCCGCGAAGACCCAGTACTTC | CASSGLGSGTSAKTQYF
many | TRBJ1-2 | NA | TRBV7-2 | TGTGCCAGCAGCTTCCAGGGTCGGGGCTACACCTTC | CASSFQGRGYTF
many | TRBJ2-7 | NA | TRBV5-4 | TGTGCCAGCAGCTTGCTCGGGGGCACCTACGAGCAGTACTTC | CASSLLGGTYEQYF
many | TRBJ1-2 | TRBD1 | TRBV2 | TGTGCCAGCAACCGGGACAGGGGTTTCGTTGACCGAGGATCGGGTGGCTACACCTTC | CASNRDRGFVDRGSGGYTF
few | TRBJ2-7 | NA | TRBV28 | TGTGCCAGCAGATCCCCTCCCAGGGTAGAGCAGTACTTC | CASRSPPRVEQYF
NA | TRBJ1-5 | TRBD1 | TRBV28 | TGTGCCAGCAGTTTCTCCGACAGGGTCAGGCAGCCCCAGCATTTT | CASSFSDRVRQPQHF
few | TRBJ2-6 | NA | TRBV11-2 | TGTGCCAGCAGCCCGATTTGGGGTACTGGGGCCAACGTCCTGACTTTC | CASSPIWGTGANVLTF
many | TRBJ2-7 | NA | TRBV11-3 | TGTGCCAGCAGCTTGCGGGGAAACTACGAGCAGTACTTC | CASSLRGNYEQYF
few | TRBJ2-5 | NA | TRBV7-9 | TGTGCCAGCAGCTTCAATCTACTGGGAAGTTCCGCCTGGAGCCAGTACTTC | CASSFNLLGSSAWSQYF
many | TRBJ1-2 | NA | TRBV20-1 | TGCAGTGCTAGCCCCGGACTTGGCTACACCTTC | CSASPGLGYTF